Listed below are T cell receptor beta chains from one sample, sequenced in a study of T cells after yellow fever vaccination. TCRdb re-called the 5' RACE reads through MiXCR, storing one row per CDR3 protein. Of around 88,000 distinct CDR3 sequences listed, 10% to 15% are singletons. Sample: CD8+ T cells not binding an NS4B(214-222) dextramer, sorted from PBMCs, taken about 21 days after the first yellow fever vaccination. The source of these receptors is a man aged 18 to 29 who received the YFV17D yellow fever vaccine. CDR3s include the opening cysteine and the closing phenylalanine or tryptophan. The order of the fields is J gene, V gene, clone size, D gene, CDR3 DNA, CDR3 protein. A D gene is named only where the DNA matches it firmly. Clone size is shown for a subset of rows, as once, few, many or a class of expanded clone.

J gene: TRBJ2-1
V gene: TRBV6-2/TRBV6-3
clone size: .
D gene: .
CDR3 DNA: TGTGCCAGCAGTTACGGAGACAGAGCCTACAATGAGCAGTTCTTC
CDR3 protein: CASSYGDRAYNEQFF

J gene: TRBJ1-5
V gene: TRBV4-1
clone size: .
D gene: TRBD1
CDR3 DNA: TGCGCCAGCAGCCAAACCCCGGACAGGTTAGATCAGCCCCAGCATTTT
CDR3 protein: CASSQTPDRLDQPQHF

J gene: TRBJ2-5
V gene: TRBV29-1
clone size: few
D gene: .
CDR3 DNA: TGCAGCGTTGAAGATCTGAGAAAAGAAGAGACCCAGTACTTC
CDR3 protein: CSVEDLRKEETQYF

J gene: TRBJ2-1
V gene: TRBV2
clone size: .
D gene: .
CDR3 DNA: TGTGCCAGCAGTGATCGCCCTAGTGAGCAGTTCTTC
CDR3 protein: CASSDRPSEQFF

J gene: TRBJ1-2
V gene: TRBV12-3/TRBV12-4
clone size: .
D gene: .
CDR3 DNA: TGTGCCAGCAGGGGGGGACGGTCGGACTATGGCTACACCTTC
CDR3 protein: CASRGGRSDYGYTF

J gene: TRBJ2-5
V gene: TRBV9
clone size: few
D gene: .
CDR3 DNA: TGTGCCAGCAGCAAGTCGGGGGCCCCCGGGCGGGAGACCCAGTACTTC
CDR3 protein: CASSKSGAPGRETQYF

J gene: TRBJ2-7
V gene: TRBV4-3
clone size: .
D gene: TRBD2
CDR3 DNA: TGCGCCAGCAGCCCAGGACTAGGCCCCTACGAGCAGTACTTC
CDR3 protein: CASSPGLGPYEQYF

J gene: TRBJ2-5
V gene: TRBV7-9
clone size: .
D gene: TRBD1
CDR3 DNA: TGTGCCAGCAGCTCAAGGACAGGGGGCGGTGAAGAGACCCAGTACTTC
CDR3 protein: CASSSRTGGGEETQYF

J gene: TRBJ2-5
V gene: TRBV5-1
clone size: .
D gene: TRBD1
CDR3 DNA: TGCGCCAGCAGCCTAGGACAGGGGGCTGAACAAGAGACCCAGTACTTC
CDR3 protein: CASSLGQGAEQETQYF

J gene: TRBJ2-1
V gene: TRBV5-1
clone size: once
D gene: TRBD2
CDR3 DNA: TGCGCCAGCAGCTCACCGCTAGCGGGGGCCTCCTACAATGAGCAGTTCTTC
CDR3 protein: CASSSPLAGASYNEQFF

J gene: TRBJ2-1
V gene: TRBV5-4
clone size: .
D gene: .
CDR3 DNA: TGTGCCAGCAGCTTGGTAGATAACAATGAGCAGTTCTTC
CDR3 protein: CASSLVDNNEQFF

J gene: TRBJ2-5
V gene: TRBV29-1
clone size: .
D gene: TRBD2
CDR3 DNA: TGCAGCGTTGAGAAGGGAGGGGATAACGAAGAGACCCAGTACTTC
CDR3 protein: CSVEKGGDNEETQYF

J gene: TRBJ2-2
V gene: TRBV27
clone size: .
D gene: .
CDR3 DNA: TGTGCCAGCAGTTATATTGCCCCGAACACCGGGGAGCTGTTTTTT
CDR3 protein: CASSYIAPNTGELFF

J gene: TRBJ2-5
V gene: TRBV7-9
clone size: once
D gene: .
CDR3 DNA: TGTGCCAGCAGCTCGGAACGGGACCAAGAGACCCAGTACTTC
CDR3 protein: CASSSERDQETQYF

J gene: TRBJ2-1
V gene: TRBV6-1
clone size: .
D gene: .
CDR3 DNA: TGTGCCAGCAGTCGAGCGGGCCCCTACAATGAGCAGTTCTTC
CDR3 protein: CASSRAGPYNEQFF

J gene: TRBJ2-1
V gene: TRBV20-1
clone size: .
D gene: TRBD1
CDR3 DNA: TGCAGTGCTAGGCCCAGGGGGTACAATGAGCAGTTCTTC
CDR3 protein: CSARPRGYNEQFF

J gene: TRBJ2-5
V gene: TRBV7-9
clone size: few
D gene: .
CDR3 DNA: TGTGCCATCTCTAGAGAGGGTGGAGAGACCCAGTACTTC
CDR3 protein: CAISREGGETQYF

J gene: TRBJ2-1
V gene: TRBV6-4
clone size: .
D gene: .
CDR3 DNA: TGTGCCAGCAGTAACGACGCGTATCCCTACAATGAGCAGTTCTTC
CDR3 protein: CASSNDAYPYNEQFF

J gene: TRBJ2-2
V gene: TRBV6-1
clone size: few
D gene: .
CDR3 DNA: TGTGCCAGCAGTCGGGACGGACCGAACACCGGGGAGCTGTTTTTT
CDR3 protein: CASSRDGPNTGELFF

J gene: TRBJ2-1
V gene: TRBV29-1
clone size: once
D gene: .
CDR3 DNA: TGCAGCGTTGAAGACAGGAACTTCAACAATGAGCAGTTCTTC
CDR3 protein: CSVEDRNFNNEQFF

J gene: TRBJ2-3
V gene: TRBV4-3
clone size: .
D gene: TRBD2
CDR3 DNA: TGCGCCAGCAGCCCTGGGGCTAGCGGGGGGGCTAGCACAGATACGCAGTATTTT
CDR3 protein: CASSPGASGGASTDTQYF

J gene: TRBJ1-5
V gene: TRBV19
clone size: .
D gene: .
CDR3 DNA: TGTGCCAGTAGTATAGTGGGGGATAGCAATCAGCCCCAGCATTTT
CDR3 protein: CASSIVGDSNQPQHF

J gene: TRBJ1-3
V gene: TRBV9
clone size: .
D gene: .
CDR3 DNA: TGTGCCAGCAGCGTAGGGGCAACGGCTGGAAACACCATATATTTT
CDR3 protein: CASSVGATAGNTIYF

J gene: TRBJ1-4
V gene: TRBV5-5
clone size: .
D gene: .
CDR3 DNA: TGTGCCAGCAGCTTGCGGGAAGTGGAGGAAAAACTGTTTTTT
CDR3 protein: CASSLREVEEKLFF